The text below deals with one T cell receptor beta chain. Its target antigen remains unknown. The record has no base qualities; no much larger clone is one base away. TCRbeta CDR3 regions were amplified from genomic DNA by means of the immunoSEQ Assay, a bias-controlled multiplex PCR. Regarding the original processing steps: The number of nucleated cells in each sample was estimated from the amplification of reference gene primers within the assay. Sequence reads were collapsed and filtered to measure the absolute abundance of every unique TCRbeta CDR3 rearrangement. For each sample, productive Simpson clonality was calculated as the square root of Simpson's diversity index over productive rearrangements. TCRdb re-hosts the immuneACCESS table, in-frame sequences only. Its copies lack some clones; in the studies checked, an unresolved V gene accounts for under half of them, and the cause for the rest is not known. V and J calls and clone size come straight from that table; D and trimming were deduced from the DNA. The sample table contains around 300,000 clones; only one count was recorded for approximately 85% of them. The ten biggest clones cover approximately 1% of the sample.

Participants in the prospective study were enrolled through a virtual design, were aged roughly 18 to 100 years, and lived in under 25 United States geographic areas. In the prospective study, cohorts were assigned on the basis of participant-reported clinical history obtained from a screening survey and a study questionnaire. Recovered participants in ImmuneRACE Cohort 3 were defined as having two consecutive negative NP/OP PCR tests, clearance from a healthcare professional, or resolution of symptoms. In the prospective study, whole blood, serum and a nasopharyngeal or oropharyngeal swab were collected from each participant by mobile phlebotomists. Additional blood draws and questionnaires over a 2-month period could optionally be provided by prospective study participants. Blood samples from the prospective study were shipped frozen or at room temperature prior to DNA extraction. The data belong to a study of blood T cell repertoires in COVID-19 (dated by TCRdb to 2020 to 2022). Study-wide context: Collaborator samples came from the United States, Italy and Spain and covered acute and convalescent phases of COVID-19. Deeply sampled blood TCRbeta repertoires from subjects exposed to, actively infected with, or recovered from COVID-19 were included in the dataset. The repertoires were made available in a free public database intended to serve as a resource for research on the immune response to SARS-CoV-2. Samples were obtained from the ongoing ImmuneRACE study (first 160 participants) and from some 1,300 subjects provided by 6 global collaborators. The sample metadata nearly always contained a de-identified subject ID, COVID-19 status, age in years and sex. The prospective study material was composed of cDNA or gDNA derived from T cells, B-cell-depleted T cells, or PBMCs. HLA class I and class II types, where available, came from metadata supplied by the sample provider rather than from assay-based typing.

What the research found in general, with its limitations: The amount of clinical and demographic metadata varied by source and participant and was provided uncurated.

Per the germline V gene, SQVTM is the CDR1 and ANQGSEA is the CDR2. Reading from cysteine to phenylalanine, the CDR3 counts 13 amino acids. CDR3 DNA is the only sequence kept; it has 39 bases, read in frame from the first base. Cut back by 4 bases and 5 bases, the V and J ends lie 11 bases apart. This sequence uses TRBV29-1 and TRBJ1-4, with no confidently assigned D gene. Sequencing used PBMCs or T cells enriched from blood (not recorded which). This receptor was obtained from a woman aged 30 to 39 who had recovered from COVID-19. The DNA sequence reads TGCAGCGTTGGTCTCAGGAAGAATGAAAAACTGTTTTTT. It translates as CSVGLRKNEKLFF.